The rows below give T cell receptor beta chains drawn from one sample of a study of OX40 agonist ivuxolimab in advanced cancers. Produced via immunoSEQ multiplex PCR; TCRdb's table is partial and in-frame only. The table has roughly 50,000 clones, approximately 90% seen once; the top ten hold approximately 7.9%. The sample was CD4+ or CD8+ T cells sorted from blood, taken in a trial of the OX40 agonist ivuxolimab. The receptors originated from an adult with an advanced solid tumor such as melanoma, head and neck, liver or kidney cancer. CDR3s include the opening cysteine and the closing phenylalanine or tryptophan. Fields, in order: clone size, D gene, V gene, J gene, CDR3 DNA, CDR3 protein. The D gene is left open where the match is weak. A clone size is listed for some rows: how often the clone was seen (once, few, many), or a class if it is expanded.

abundance: -; d_gene: -; v_gene: TRBV27; j_gene: TRBJ1-5; CDR3nt: TGTGCCAGCAGTTGGGGATGGAATCAGCCCCAGCATTTT; CDR3aa: CASSWGWNQPQHF
abundance: -; d_gene: TRBD1; v_gene: TRBV19; j_gene: TRBJ2-1; CDR3nt: TGTGCCAGTAGTATTTTGGGACAGGGGTTATTTGATGAGCAGTTCTTC; CDR3aa: CASSILGQGLFDEQFF
abundance: -; d_gene: TRBD2; v_gene: TRBV9; j_gene: TRBJ2-2; CDR3nt: TGTGCCAGCACCAGCGGGGGGTTAAACACCGGGGAGCTGTTTTTT; CDR3aa: CASTSGGLNTGELFF
abundance: -; d_gene: TRBD1; v_gene: TRBV7-6; j_gene: TRBJ2-7; CDR3nt: TGTGCCAGCAGCCCCTTGCCGACCGCGGACAGGGTTCCCTACGAGCAGTACTTC; CDR3aa: CASSPLPTADRVPYEQYF
abundance: -; d_gene: -; v_gene: TRBV25-1; j_gene: TRBJ2-1; CDR3nt: TGTGCCAGCAGTGAGCCGGGGCTAGCTTCGGTTGAGTTCTTC; CDR3aa: CASSEPGLASVEFF
abundance: -; d_gene: -; v_gene: TRBV11-2; j_gene: TRBJ2-3; CDR3nt: TGTGCCAGCAGCCCGTACTATAGCGGAGGCACAGATACGCAGTATTTT; CDR3aa: CASSPYYSGGTDTQYF
abundance: -; d_gene: -; v_gene: TRBV6-5; j_gene: TRBJ2-5; CDR3nt: TGTGCCAGCAGTTACTCGGGACATACCCAAGAGACCCAGTACTTC; CDR3aa: CASSYSGHTQETQYF
abundance: -; d_gene: -; v_gene: TRBV19; j_gene: TRBJ1-5; CDR3nt: TGTGCCAGTAGTATGTGGGGGTTTCAGCCCCAGCATTTT; CDR3aa: CASSMWGFQPQHF
abundance: -; d_gene: -; v_gene: TRBV13; j_gene: TRBJ2-4; CDR3nt: TGTGCCAGCAGCTCACAGGGTCCAGCCAAAAACATTCAGTACTTC; CDR3aa: CASSSQGPAKNIQYF
abundance: -; d_gene: TRBD2; v_gene: TRBV7-9; j_gene: TRBJ2-7; CDR3nt: TGTGCCAGCAGCCCTAGCGGAGGGGCCCACGAGCAGTACTTC; CDR3aa: CASSPSGGAHEQYF
abundance: -; d_gene: -; v_gene: TRBV28; j_gene: TRBJ2-7; CDR3nt: TGTGCCAGCAGCTCCGATCTGACAGCCTCCTACGAGCAGTACTTC; CDR3aa: CASSSDLTASYEQYF
abundance: -; d_gene: -; v_gene: TRBV4-3; j_gene: TRBJ2-7; CDR3nt: TGCGCCAGCAGTAGGTCACAGGGAGACGAGCAGTACTTC; CDR3aa: CASSRSQGDEQYF
abundance: -; d_gene: -; v_gene: TRBV6-1; j_gene: TRBJ1-1; CDR3nt: TGTGCCAGCAACGAGGGAGGGGGCACTGAAGCTTTCTTT; CDR3aa: CASNEGGGTEAFF
abundance: -; d_gene: -; v_gene: TRBV30; j_gene: TRBJ1-5; CDR3nt: TGTGCCTGGAGTGAAGGGGTCCCGGCCAATCAGCCCCAGCATTTT; CDR3aa: CAWSEGVPANQPQHF
abundance: once; d_gene: TRBD2; v_gene: TRBV19; j_gene: TRBJ2-7; CDR3nt: TGTGCCAGTAGTATAGCGGCGGGAGCGGCCTACGAGCAGTACTTC; CDR3aa: CASSIAAGAAYEQYF
abundance: -; d_gene: -; v_gene: TRBV7-2; j_gene: TRBJ1-1; CDR3nt: TGTGCCAGCAGCTTATTGATTTCCGGCACTGAAGCTTTCTTT; CDR3aa: CASSLLISGTEAFF
abundance: -; d_gene: -; v_gene: TRBV9; j_gene: TRBJ1-2; CDR3nt: TGTGCCAGCAGCACCCCCGACAGTAACTATGGCTACACCTTC; CDR3aa: CASSTPDSNYGYTF
abundance: -; d_gene: -; v_gene: TRBV11-2; j_gene: TRBJ2-7; CDR3nt: TGTGCCAGCAGTCTCAGGGCCTACGAGCAGTACTTC; CDR3aa: CASSLRAYEQYF
abundance: -; d_gene: -; v_gene: TRBV19; j_gene: TRBJ1-1; CDR3nt: TGTGCCAGTTCCTTGGGGATCAATTCTGAAGCTTTCTTT; CDR3aa: CASSLGINSEAFF
abundance: -; d_gene: TRBD1; v_gene: TRBV19; j_gene: TRBJ1-5; CDR3nt: TGTGCCAGTAGAAGCGGGACAGGGGGCTGGAATCAGCCCCAGCATTTT; CDR3aa: CASRSGTGGWNQPQHF
abundance: -; d_gene: -; v_gene: TRBV7-9; j_gene: TRBJ1-4; CDR3nt: TGTGCCAGCAGCTTAGTCCTATGGGGTCGTAGTGAAAAACTGTTTTTT; CDR3aa: CASSLVLWGRSEKLFF
abundance: -; d_gene: TRBD1; v_gene: TRBV6-5; j_gene: TRBJ1-6; CDR3nt: TGTGCCAGCACCGAGACAGGGAGGAATTCACCCCTCCACTTT; CDR3aa: CASTETGRNSPLHF
abundance: -; d_gene: TRBD2; v_gene: TRBV6-6; j_gene: TRBJ2-7; CDR3nt: TGTGCCAGCAGTTACTCGCGGGAGGCGGCCTACGAGCAGTACTTC; CDR3aa: CASSYSREAAYEQYF
abundance: -; d_gene: -; v_gene: TRBV19; j_gene: TRBJ1-5; CDR3nt: TGTGCCAGTAGTCCCCTCTTGGGAGAGCCCCAGCATTTT; CDR3aa: CASSPLLGEPQHF
abundance: few; d_gene: -; v_gene: TRBV7-9; j_gene: TRBJ2-7; CDR3nt: TGTGCCACCCCCTACGAGCAGTACTTC; CDR3aa: CATPYEQYF
abundance: few; d_gene: -; v_gene: TRBV5-4; j_gene: TRBJ2-3; CDR3nt: TGTGCCAGTACCACGACAGATACGCAGTATTTT; CDR3aa: CASTTTDTQYF
abundance: -; d_gene: -; v_gene: TRBV2; j_gene: TRBJ2-1; CDR3nt: TGTGCCAGCAGTCTTAGTCTGGTTAGCTCCTACAATGAGCAGTTCTTC; CDR3aa: CASSLSLVSSYNEQFF
abundance: -; d_gene: TRBD2; v_gene: TRBV5-4; j_gene: TRBJ2-1; CDR3nt: TGTGCCAGCAGGGCCGGGACTAGTCCCTACAATGAGCAGTTCTTC; CDR3aa: CASRAGTSPYNEQFF
abundance: -; d_gene: TRBD2; v_gene: TRBV7-9; j_gene: TRBJ2-1; CDR3nt: TGTGCCAGCCATCTGGGGGGGTCCTACAATGAGCAGTTCTTC; CDR3aa: CASHLGGSYNEQFF
abundance: once; d_gene: -; v_gene: TRBV4-3; j_gene: TRBJ1-4; CDR3nt: TGCGCCAGCAGCCAACGCCGGGAAACTAATGAAAAACTGTTTTTT; CDR3aa: CASSQRRETNEKLFF
abundance: -; d_gene: TRBD1; v_gene: TRBV28; j_gene: TRBJ1-5; CDR3nt: TGTGCCAGCAGTTTTGGACAGGGGAGATTTCAGCCCCAGCATTTT; CDR3aa: CASSFGQGRFQPQHF
abundance: -; d_gene: -; v_gene: TRBV4-1; j_gene: TRBJ1-1; CDR3nt: TGCGCCAGCAGCCAAAATTCTGTTATAGGGTATGAAGCTTTCTTT; CDR3aa: CASSQNSVIGYEAFF
abundance: -; d_gene: -; v_gene: TRBV29-1; j_gene: TRBJ2-7; CDR3nt: TGCAGCGTTGACTTGGCGAGGGGCGGAAGCTCCTACGAGCAGTACTTC; CDR3aa: CSVDLARGGSSYEQYF
abundance: once; d_gene: -; v_gene: TRBV27; j_gene: TRBJ1-1; CDR3nt: TGTGCCAGCGGTCGGCTGAACACTGAAGCTTTCTTT; CDR3aa: CASGRLNTEAFF
abundance: -; d_gene: -; v_gene: TRBV30; j_gene: TRBJ1-4; CDR3nt: TGTGCCTGGAGTGGAGGGGGGGGAAAACTGTTTTTT; CDR3aa: CAWSGGGGKLFF
abundance: -; d_gene: -; v_gene: TRBV9; j_gene: TRBJ1-5; CDR3nt: TGTGCCAGCAGCGTAGGGACAGCTGACAATCAGCCCCAGCATTTT; CDR3aa: CASSVGTADNQPQHF
abundance: -; d_gene: -; v_gene: TRBV7-3; j_gene: TRBJ2-3; CDR3nt: TGTGCCAGCAGCCCGCCGGGCCCCACAGATACGCAGTATTTT; CDR3aa: CASSPPGPTDTQYF
abundance: -; d_gene: TRBD1; v_gene: TRBV18; j_gene: TRBJ1-1; CDR3nt: TGTGCCAGCTCACCACTGGGACAGGGCCCGGAAGCTTTCTTT; CDR3aa: CASSPLGQGPEAFF
abundance: -; d_gene: -; v_gene: TRBV9; j_gene: TRBJ2-3; CDR3nt: TGTGCCAGCAGCCCGGAGGGTGACACAGATACGCAGTATTTT; CDR3aa: CASSPEGDTDTQYF
abundance: -; d_gene: -; v_gene: TRBV11-2; j_gene: TRBJ1-2; CDR3nt: TGTGCCAGCAGCTTTCGACAAGACTATGGCTACACCTTC; CDR3aa: CASSFRQDYGYTF
abundance: -; d_gene: TRBD2; v_gene: TRBV29-1; j_gene: TRBJ2-3; CDR3nt: TGCAGCGTTGACGCGACTAGCGGGGTCCGCACAGATACGCAGTATTTT; CDR3aa: CSVDATSGVRTDTQYF
abundance: few; d_gene: TRBD1; v_gene: TRBV30; j_gene: TRBJ1-5; CDR3nt: TGTGCCTGGAGTGTACAGGGGAGCAATCAGCCCCAGCATTTT; CDR3aa: CAWSVQGSNQPQHF
abundance: once; d_gene: TRBD1; v_gene: TRBV9; j_gene: TRBJ2-1; CDR3nt: TGTGCCAGCAGCGTAGGAGGGGGACAGGAGTTCTTC; CDR3aa: CASSVGGGQEFF
abundance: -; d_gene: -; v_gene: TRBV29-1; j_gene: TRBJ1-1; CDR3nt: TGCAGCGTTGAAGGGGTCTTCGTGAACACTGAAGCTTTCTTT; CDR3aa: CSVEGVFVNTEAFF
abundance: -; d_gene: TRBD2; v_gene: TRBV19; j_gene: TRBJ2-1; CDR3nt: TGTGCCAGTAGTATACCGTCGGGACTAGCGGGAGTGGAGAATGAGCAGTTCTTC; CDR3aa: CASSIPSGLAGVENEQFF
abundance: once; d_gene: -; v_gene: TRBV28; j_gene: TRBJ2-1; CDR3nt: TGTGCCAGCGGGCGAGGACAGATATACAATGAGCAGTTCTTC; CDR3aa: CASGRGQIYNEQFF
abundance: -; d_gene: TRBD1; v_gene: TRBV4-1; j_gene: TRBJ1-3; CDR3nt: TGCGCCAGCAGCTCACCAGGGGGTCCTGGAAACACCATATATTTT; CDR3aa: CASSSPGGPGNTIYF
abundance: -; d_gene: -; v_gene: TRBV19; j_gene: TRBJ2-1; CDR3nt: TGTGCCAGTAAAATAGCGGCAGAAAGCTCCTACAATGAGCAGTTCTTC; CDR3aa: CASKIAAESSYNEQFF
abundance: -; d_gene: TRBD2; v_gene: TRBV2; j_gene: TRBJ2-7; CDR3nt: TGTGCCAGCAGTGACTATCTAGCGGGGGAGCAGTACTTC; CDR3aa: CASSDYLAGEQYF
abundance: -; d_gene: -; v_gene: TRBV4-1; j_gene: TRBJ2-1; CDR3nt: TGCGCCAGCAGCCAAGTCCCTAGCGAAGGAGGTGGTCTCAATGAGCAGTTCTTC; CDR3aa: CASSQVPSEGGGLNEQFF
abundance: -; d_gene: TRBD1; v_gene: TRBV19; j_gene: TRBJ1-1; CDR3nt: TGTGCCAGTAGTATAGGGTTCGGACAGGGAACTGAAGCTTTCTTT; CDR3aa: CASSIGFGQGTEAFF
abundance: -; d_gene: TRBD2; v_gene: TRBV7-2; j_gene: TRBJ2-3; CDR3nt: TGTGCCAGCAGCTTTGGGACTAGCAGTACAGATACGCAGTATTTT; CDR3aa: CASSFGTSSTDTQYF
abundance: -; d_gene: -; v_gene: TRBV7-8; j_gene: TRBJ2-2; CDR3nt: TGTGCCAGCAGCTTAGGACAGGAGCTAAACACCGGGGAGCTGTTTTTT; CDR3aa: CASSLGQELNTGELFF
abundance: once; d_gene: -; v_gene: TRBV5-1; j_gene: TRBJ2-2; CDR3nt: TGCGCCAGCAGCCCCCGCCACGGCGGGGAAACTCCGAACACCGGGGAGCTGTTTTTT; CDR3aa: CASSPRHGGETPNTGELFF
abundance: -; d_gene: -; v_gene: TRBV11-2; j_gene: TRBJ2-4; CDR3nt: TGTGCCAGCAGCAACTTACAGGCCCCAACAGGCATTCAGTACTTC; CDR3aa: CASSNLQAPTGIQYF
abundance: -; d_gene: -; v_gene: TRBV29-1; j_gene: TRBJ2-3; CDR3nt: TGCAGCGTAGTCCTAGTCTTGCCAGTCACAGATACGCAGTATTTT; CDR3aa: CSVVLVLPVTDTQYF
abundance: once; d_gene: -; v_gene: TRBV11-1; j_gene: TRBJ2-7; CDR3nt: TGTGCCAGCAGTTTCAGAGAGTCCTACGAGCAGTACTTC; CDR3aa: CASSFRESYEQYF
abundance: -; d_gene: TRBD1; v_gene: TRBV7-8; j_gene: TRBJ1-6; CDR3nt: TGTGCCAGCAGCCTGACAGGGAAACAAACCTATAATTCACCCCTCCACTTT; CDR3aa: CASSLTGKQTYNSPLHF
abundance: -; d_gene: -; v_gene: TRBV6-5; j_gene: TRBJ1-4; CDR3nt: TGTGCCAGCAGTTACTCGCACGGGGGTGAAAAACTGTTTTTT; CDR3aa: CASSYSHGGEKLFF
abundance: -; d_gene: -; v_gene: TRBV27; j_gene: TRBJ1-1; CDR3nt: TGTGCCAGCAGTCATAACACTGAAGCTTTCTTT; CDR3aa: CASSHNTEAFF